The 16 T cell receptor beta chains reported below all come from one sample, sequenced in a study of identifying expanded T cells in peripheral blood. Clones were read by immunoSEQ multiplex PCR, and TCRdb kept only the in-frame ones, dropping some. The sample lists roughly 86,000 clones; about 85% were seen once. Sequencing input: blood. These TCRs come from a person aged 18 to 69 in good health.

This chain uses TRBV6-5 with TRBJ1-6; no clear D. The CDR3 loop spans 13 amino acids. With 5 bases removed from V and 5 bases from J, the gap between germline ends came to 7 bases. The germline CDR1 and CDR2 sequences are MNHEY and SVGAGI. The CDR3 DNA reads as TGTGCCAGCAGTCTTAACGATAATTCACCCCTCCACTTT. It encodes CASSLNDNSPLHF.

V gene TRBV13 combines with J gene TRBJ1-1; D is unresolved. Trimming cost V 0 bases and J 1 base, with 12 bases left between them. The CDR3 runs to 16 residues. CDR1 is PRHDT and CDR2 is FYEKMQ in the germline V gene (reference sequence). CDR3 sequence: CASSLGLRTPNTEAFF. CDR3 bases: TGTGCCAGCAGCTTAGGCCTAAGGACGCCGAACACTGAAGCTTTCTTT.

The count of this clone is one. This sequence joins TRBV6-1 and TRBJ1-4, with D tentatively TRBD1 (6 bases). This CDR3 is built from 16 residues. Trimming left V 4 bases short and J 4 bases short, with 16 bases between. Germline loops: CDR1 MNHNS, CDR2 SASEGT. CDR3 amino acids: CASSGLGGQGNEKLFF. DNA for the CDR3: TGTGCCAGCAGTGGTCTAGGGGGGCAGGGTAATGAAAAACTGTTTTTT.

The rearrangement uses TRBV5-8 and TRBJ2-7, with a tentative D call TRBD1 (6 bases). The length of the CDR3 is 12 residues. The germline V gene has CDR1 SGHTS and CDR2 YDEGEE. V gave up 4 bases and J gave up 6 bases, with 11 bases separating them. CDR3 amino acids: CASSEDRTEQYF. The CDR3 DNA reads TGTGCCAGCAGCGAAGACAGGACCGAGCAGTACTTC. The full variable domain, with the rest looked up from reference TRBV5-8 and TRBJ2-7, is EAGVTQSPTHLIKTRGQQATLRCSPISGHTSVYWYQQALGLGLQFLLWYDEGEERNRGNFPPRFSGRQFPNYSSELNVNALELEDSALYLCASSEDRTEQYFGPGTRLTVT.

The V and J genes are TRBV25-1 and TRBJ1-5; D unclear. The germline gives CDR1 MGHDK, CDR2 SYGVNS. The CDR3 spans 15 residues. Trimming shortened V by 7 bases and J by 3 bases, and 16 bases separated the two germline ends. This chain's CDR3 is CASTGSTEFNQPQHF. In DNA form, the CDR3 reads TGTGCCAGCACCGGATCTACAGAGTTCAATCAGCCCCAGCATTTT.

The CDR3 DNA is TGTGCCAGCAGCCCCAGATGGGACGGGGAGCTGTTTTTT. Protein sequence: CASSPRWDGELFF. V and J are TRBV7-3 and TRBJ2-2; D not resolved. The CDR3 sequence is 13 residues long. Germline V lookup: CDR1 SGHTA, CDR2 FQGTGA. V was pared by 5 bases and J by 7 bases, with 11 bases between. Full variable domain (missing parts from reference TRBV7-3 and TRBJ2-2): GAGVSQTPSNKVTEKGKYVELRCDPISGHTALYWYRQSLGQGPEFLIYFQGTGAADDSGLPNDRFFAVRPEGSVSTLKIQRTERGDSAVYLCASSPRWDGELFFGEGSRLTVL.

V is TRBV29-1 and J is TRBJ2-6; D not certain. Trimming removed 7 bases from V and 0 bases from J, with 7 bases in between. The germline gives CDR1 SQVTM, CDR2 ANQGSEA. The CDR3 loop spans 13 amino acids. CDR3 region: CSAIYSGANVLTF. The CDR3 DNA is TGCAGCGCAATTTACTCTGGGGCCAACGTCCTGACTTTC.

The chain recombines TRBV13 with TRBJ2-7; D unclear. Germline CDR1 reads PRHDT; CDR2 reads FYEKMQ (reference sequence). V lost 0 bases and J 0 bases, leaving 9 bases between the germline ends. The CDR3 is 15 residues long. CDR3 sequence (DNA): TGTGCCAGCAGCTTAGGTGCAGGAAGCTCCTACGAGCAGTACTTC. It translates to CASSLGAGSSYEQYF.

The chain carries TRBV5-4 and TRBJ1-2; D call uncertain. CDR3 length: 13 amino acids. V was cut by 5 bases and J by 1 base, with 9 bases left in between. Germline CDR1 reads SGHNT; CDR2 reads YYREEE (reference sequence). CDR3 in amino acids: CASSRPNNYGYTF. As DNA, the CDR3 is TGTGCCAGCAGTCGGCCAAATAACTATGGCTACACCTTC.

This clone was found once. The chain employs TRBV5-5 and TRBJ2-7; either TRBD1 or TRBD2 may supply D (6 bases each). The CDR3 length is 17 residues. Germline V CDR1 and CDR2: SGHKS, YYEKEE (reference sequence). The germline V and J ends were trimmed by 4 bases and 3 bases, with 23 bases remaining between them. The CDR3 is CASSKPLRGQGIYEQYF. CDR3 nucleotide sequence: TGTGCCAGCAGCAAACCCCTACGGGGGCAGGGGATCTACGAGCAGTACTTC.

V gene TRBV18 combines with J gene TRBJ1-1; D is ambiguous. CDR1 is KGHSH, CDR2 LQKENI, per germline. The CDR3 has 14 residues. V lost 5 bases to trimming and J lost 2 bases, with 12 bases between them. The CDR3 DNA reads TGTGCCAGCTCAACAGAGGACGGTAACACTGAAGCTTTCTTT. Amino acid sequence: CASSTEDGNTEAFF.

This clone was seen more than once but under ten times. The identical CDR3 is also encoded by other nucleotide sequences in the sample. This chain links TRBV4-1 with TRBJ1-2, with D possibly matching TRBD1 (5 bases). Germline values: CDR1 MGHRA, CDR2 YSYEKL. The CDR3 sequence is 17 residues long. V lost 1 base, J lost 4 bases, and 19 bases lay in between. CDR3 sequence reads: CASSQGGRGSGLYGYTF. The CDR3 nucleotides read TGCGCCAGCAGCCAAGGAGGTCGAGGCTCGGGGCTCTATGGCTACACCTTC.

The rearrangement uses TRBV5-4 and TRBJ2-6; D is ambiguous. The CDR3 contains 13 residues. CDR1 is SGHNT, CDR2 YYREEE, per germline (reference sequence). Trimming took 2 bases from V and 0 from J, leaving 0 bases between them. CDR3 coding DNA: TGTGCCAGCAGCTTCTCTGGGGCCAACGTCCTGACTTTC. It translates to CASSFSGANVLTF.

The genes are TRBV6-6 and TRBJ2-5; TRBD1 is a possible D gene (6 bases). The V end was cut by 0 bases, the J end by 3 bases, with 11 bases between. Germline loops: CDR1 MNHNY, CDR2 SVGAGI (reference sequence). This CDR3 has 15 residues. Here the CDR3 reads CASSYSVPGEETQYF. CDR3 bases: TGTGCCAGCAGTTACTCAGTTCCAGGGGAAGAGACCCAGTACTTC.

The chain recombines TRBV12-5 with TRBJ1-2, with a possible D match to TRBD1 (5 bases). The V gene's germline CDR1 is LGHNT and CDR2 FRNRAP. The CDR3 loop spans 15 amino acids. V was pared by 0 bases and J by 14 bases, with 22 bases between. CDR3 residues: CASGLVQDSLEDGTF. CDR3 nucleotides: TGTGCTAGTGGTTTGGTACAGGACTCACTAGAGGATGGGACCTTC.

Only a few counts were recorded for this clone. The V call is TRBV19, the J call TRBJ1-5; TRBD1 matches 7 bases. Per the germline V gene, CDR1 is LNHDA and CDR2 is SQIVND (reference sequence). The CDR3 consists of 14 residues. V lost 8 bases to trimming and J lost 1 base; unmatched junction nucleotides: 5. The CDR3 nucleotides are TGTGCCAGTCAATGGACAGGCAGCAATCAGCCCCAGCATTTT. Translated: CASQWTGSNQPQHF. The whole variable domain, remainder taken from reference TRBV19 and TRBJ1-5, is DGGITQSPKYLFRKEGQNVTLSCEQNLNHDAMYWYRQDPGQGLRLIYYSQIVNDFQKGDIAEGYSVSREKKESFPLTVTSAQKNPTAFYLCASQWTGSNQPQHFGDGTRLSIL.